This T cell receptor (beta chain) was recorded in a study of PD-L1 blockade in urothelial cancer. The wider study: Patients commenced atezolizumab in 2014, and it was given at 1,200 mg intravenously every 3 weeks. Blood analyses occurred 3 weeks (second dose) and 6 weeks post treatment start.

The protocol was immunoSEQ multiplex PCR, while the TCRdb copy is restricted to in-frame clones and leaves out a portion. The sample lists around 19,000 clones; about 85% were seen once. The CDR3 covers 12 residues. CDR1 MNHNS and CDR2 SASEGT come from the germline V gene. The V end lost 7 bases, the J end lost 13 bases, and 16 bases lay between the germline ends. This sample's time point: peripheral blood 6 weeks after treatment start. This chain joins TRBV6-1 and TRBJ2-2, with D maybe TRBD1 (5 bases). The TCR originated in a man in his forties or fifties with urothelial cancer. Sequencing was performed on PBMCs, taken around atezolizumab (anti-PD-L1) treatment. The DNA of the CDR3 is TGTGCCAGCATCAAAACCCAGGGCGGGCTGTTTTTT. Its protein product is CASIKTQGGLFF.